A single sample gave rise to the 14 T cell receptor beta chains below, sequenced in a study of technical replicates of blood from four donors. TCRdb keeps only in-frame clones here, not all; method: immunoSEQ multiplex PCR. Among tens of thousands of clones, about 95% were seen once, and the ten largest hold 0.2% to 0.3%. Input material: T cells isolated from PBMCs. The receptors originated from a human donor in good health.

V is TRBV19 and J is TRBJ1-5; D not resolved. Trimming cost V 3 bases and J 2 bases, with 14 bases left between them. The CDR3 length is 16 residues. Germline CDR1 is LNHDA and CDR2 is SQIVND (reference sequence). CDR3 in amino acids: CASSILAIQGNQPQHF. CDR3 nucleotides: TGTGCCAGTAGTATCCTGGCTATTCAGGGCAATCAGCCCCAGCATTTT.

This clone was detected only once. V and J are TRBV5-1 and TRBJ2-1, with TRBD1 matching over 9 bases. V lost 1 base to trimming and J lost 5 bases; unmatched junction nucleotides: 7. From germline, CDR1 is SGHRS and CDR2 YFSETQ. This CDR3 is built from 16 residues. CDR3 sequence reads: CASSLWTGVLHNEQFF. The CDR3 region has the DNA TGCGCCAGCAGCTTGTGGACAGGGGTTCTCCACAATGAGCAGTTCTTC. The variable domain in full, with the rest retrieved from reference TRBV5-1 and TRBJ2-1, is KAGVTQTPRYLIKTRGQQVTLSCSPISGHRSVSWYQQTPGQGLQFLFEYFSETQRNKGNFPGRFSGRQFSNSRSEMNVSTLELGDSALYLCASSLWTGVLHNEQFFGPGTRLTVL.

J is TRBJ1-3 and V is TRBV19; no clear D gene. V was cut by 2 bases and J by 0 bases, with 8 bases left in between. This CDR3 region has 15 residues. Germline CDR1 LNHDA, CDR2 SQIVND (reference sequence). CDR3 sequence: CASSITANSGNTIYF. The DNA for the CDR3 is TGTGCCAGTAGTATAACAGCCAACTCTGGAAACACCATATATTTT.

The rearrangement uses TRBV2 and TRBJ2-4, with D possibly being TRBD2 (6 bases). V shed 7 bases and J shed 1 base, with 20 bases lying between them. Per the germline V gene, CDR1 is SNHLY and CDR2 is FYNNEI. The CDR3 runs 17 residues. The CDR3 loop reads CASTGGAQSRAKNIQYF. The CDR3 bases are TGTGCCAGCACCGGGGGAGCCCAATCGAGGGCCAAAAACATTCAGTACTTC.

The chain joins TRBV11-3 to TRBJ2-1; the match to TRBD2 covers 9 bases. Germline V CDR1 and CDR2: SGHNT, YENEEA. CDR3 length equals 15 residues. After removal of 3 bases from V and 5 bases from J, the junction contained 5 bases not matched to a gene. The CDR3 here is CASSFDAGGDNEQFF. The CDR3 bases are TGTGCCAGCAGCTTCGACGCGGGAGGGGACAATGAGCAGTTCTTC.

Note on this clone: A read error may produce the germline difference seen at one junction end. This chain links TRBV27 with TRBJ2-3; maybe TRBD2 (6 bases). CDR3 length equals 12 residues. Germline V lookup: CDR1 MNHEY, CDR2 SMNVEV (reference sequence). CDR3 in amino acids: CASSSAGTPGAF. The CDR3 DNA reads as TGTGCCAGCAGTTCCGCGGGGACCCCGGGCGCGTTT.

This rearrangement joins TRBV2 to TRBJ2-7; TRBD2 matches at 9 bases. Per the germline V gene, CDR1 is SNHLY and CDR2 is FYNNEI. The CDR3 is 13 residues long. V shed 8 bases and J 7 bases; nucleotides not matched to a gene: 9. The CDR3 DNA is TGTGCCAGCTCTGTAGCGGGAGTTGATGAGCAGTACTTC. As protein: CASSVAGVDEQYF. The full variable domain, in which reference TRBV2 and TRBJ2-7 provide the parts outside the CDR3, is EPEVTQTPSHQVTQMGQEVILRCVPISNHLYFYWYRQILGQKVEFLVSFYNNEISEKSEIFDDQFSVERPDGSNFTLKIRSTKLEDSAMYFCASSVAGVDEQYFGPGTRLTVT.

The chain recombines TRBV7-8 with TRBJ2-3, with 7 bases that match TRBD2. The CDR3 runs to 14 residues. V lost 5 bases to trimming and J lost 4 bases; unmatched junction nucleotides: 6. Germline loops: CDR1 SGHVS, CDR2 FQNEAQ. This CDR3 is CASSVGLVADTQYF. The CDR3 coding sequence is TGTGCCAGCAGCGTCGGACTAGTGGCAGATACGCAGTATTTT. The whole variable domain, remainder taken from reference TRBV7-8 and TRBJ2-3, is GAGVSQSPRYKVAKRGQDVALRCDPISGHVSLFWYQQALGQGPEFLTYFQNEAQLDKSGLPSDRFFAERPEGSVSTLKIQRTQQEDSAVYLCASSVGLVADTQYFGPGTRLTVL.

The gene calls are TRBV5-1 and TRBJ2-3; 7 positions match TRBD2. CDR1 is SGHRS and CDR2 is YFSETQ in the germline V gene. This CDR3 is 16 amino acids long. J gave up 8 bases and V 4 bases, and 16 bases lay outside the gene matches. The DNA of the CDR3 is TGCGCCAGCAGCGTAAGCGGGGATAGAGCCCTAGGTACGCAGTATTTT. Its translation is CASSVSGDRALGTQYF.

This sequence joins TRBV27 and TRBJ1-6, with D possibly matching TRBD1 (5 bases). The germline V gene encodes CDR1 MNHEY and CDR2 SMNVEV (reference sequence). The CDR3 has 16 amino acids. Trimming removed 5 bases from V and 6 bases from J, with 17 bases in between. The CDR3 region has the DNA TGTGCCAGCAGTCAATTCGGAAGGGGTGCTAATTCACCCCTCCACTTT. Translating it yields CASSQFGRGANSPLHF.

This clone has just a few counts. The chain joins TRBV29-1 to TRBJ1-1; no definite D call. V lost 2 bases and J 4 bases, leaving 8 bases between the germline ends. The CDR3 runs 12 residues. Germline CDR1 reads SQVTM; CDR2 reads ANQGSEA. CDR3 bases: TGCAGCGTTGAATCGTGGAGCACTGAAGCTTTCTTT. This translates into CSVESWSTEAFF.

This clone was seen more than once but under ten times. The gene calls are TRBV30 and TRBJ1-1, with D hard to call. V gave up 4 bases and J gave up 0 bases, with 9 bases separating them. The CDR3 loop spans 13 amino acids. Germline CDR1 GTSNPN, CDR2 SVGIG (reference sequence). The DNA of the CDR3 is TGTGCCTGGATCAGACAACTGAACACTGAAGCTTTCTTT. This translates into CAWIRQLNTEAFF.

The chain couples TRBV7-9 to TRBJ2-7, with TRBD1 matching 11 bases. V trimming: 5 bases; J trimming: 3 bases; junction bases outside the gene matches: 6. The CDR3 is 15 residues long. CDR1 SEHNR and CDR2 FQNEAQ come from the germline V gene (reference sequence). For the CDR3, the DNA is TGTGCCAGCAGCACGCGGACAGGGGGCTACTACGAGCAGTACTTC. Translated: CASSTRTGGYYEQYF.

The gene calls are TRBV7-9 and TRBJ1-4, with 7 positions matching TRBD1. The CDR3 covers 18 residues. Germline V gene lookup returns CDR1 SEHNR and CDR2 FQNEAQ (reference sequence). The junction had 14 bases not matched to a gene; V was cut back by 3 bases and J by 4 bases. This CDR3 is CASSFNNRGASLNEKLFF. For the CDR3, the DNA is TGTGCCAGCAGCTTCAATAACAGGGGAGCGTCCCTTAATGAAAAACTGTTTTTT. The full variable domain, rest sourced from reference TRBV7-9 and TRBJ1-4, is DTGVSQNPRHKITKRGQNVTFRCDPISEHNRLYWYRQTLGQGPEFLTYFQNEAQLEKSRLLSDRFSAERPKGSFSTLEIQRTEQGDSAMYLCASSFNNRGASLNEKLFFGSGTQLSVL.